The 12 T cell receptor beta chains in this list originate from one sample, sequenced in a study of shared clonotypes between healthy human individuals. The data were produced by immunoSEQ multiplex PCR, yet TCRdb's version contains in-frame clones alone and is incomplete. Among fewer than 1.6 million clones, less than 99% were seen once, and the ten largest hold approximately 0.4%. The specimen sequenced was naive CD4+ T cells sorted from blood. Specified subset: CD45RA+ positively selected. Source of these receptors: a young man in good health.

Only one count was recorded for this clone. The chain joins TRBV12-5 to TRBJ2-3; D unclear. This CDR3 contains 14 residues. Trimming pared 6 bases from V and 0 bases from J, leaving 10 bases between. Germline V gives CDR1 LGHNT, CDR2 FRNRAP. Here the CDR3 DNA reads TGTGCTAGTGGCCCTGGATATAGCACAGATACGCAGTATTTT. Its translation: CASGPGYSTDTQYF.

The chain joins TRBV7-2 to TRBJ1-1, with a tentative D call TRBD1 (6 bases). Trimming cost V 5 bases and J 4 bases, with 11 bases left between them. The CDR3 is made up of 13 amino acids. Germline V CDR1 and CDR2: SGHTA, FQGNSA. CDR3 nucleotides: TGTGCCAGCAGCGCCCAGGGGAGCACTGAAGCTTTCTTT. Its protein product is CASSAQGSTEAFF.

The J gene is TRBJ2-7, the V gene TRBV29-1, with TRBD2 identical over 7 bases. The CDR3 has 13 residues. CDR1 and CDR2 (germline): SQVTM, ANQGSEA. The V and J ends lost 3 bases and 4 bases, in that order; junction bases with no gene match: 6. This CDR3 is CSVDGGSRYEQYF. The CDR3 DNA reads as TGCAGCGTTGATGGCGGGAGTAGGTACGAGCAGTACTTC.

This clone was counted once. This rearrangement joins TRBV19 to TRBJ1-3; D call uncertain. The CDR3 totals 14 residues. Trimming stripped 5 bases from V and 2 bases from J, with 10 bases between. CDR1 LNHDA and CDR2 SQIVND come from the germline V gene (reference sequence). The CDR3 spells CASSWSGAGNTIYF. CDR3 nucleotide sequence: TGTGCCAGTAGTTGGTCAGGCGCTGGAAACACCATATATTTT.

This clone showed up just once. Other DNA variants within this sample encode the same CDR3. The chain employs TRBV28 and TRBJ2-7; a weak D match, TRBD1 (5 bases). Germline CDR1 MDHEN, CDR2 SYDVKM. Trimming left V 1 base short and J 5 bases short, with 6 bases between. The CDR3 extends over 12 amino acids. CDR3 in DNA: TGTGCCAGCAGTTTATTAGGGGACGAGCAGTACTTC. Residues: CASSLLGDEQYF.

V usage is TRBV7-6 and J usage is TRBJ2-7; 16 bases line up with TRBD2. The CDR3 totals 17 residues. Germline values: CDR1 SGHVS, CDR2 FNYEAQ. The trim removed 5 bases at V and 1 base at J, leaving 5 bases unmatched. As DNA, the CDR3 is TGTGCCAGCAGCCGGGGACTAGCGGGAGGGGGGTCCTACGAGCAGTACTTC. The encoded protein is CASSRGLAGGGSYEQYF.

The chain carries TRBV12-5 and TRBJ2-1; perhaps D is TRBD1 or TRBD2 (6 bases each). V lost 6 bases to trimming and J lost 6 bases, with 18 bases between them. From germline, CDR1 is LGHNT and CDR2 FRNRAP. This CDR3 region has 15 residues. The CDR3: CASGGAGGGGNEQFF. The CDR3, as DNA: TGTGCTAGTGGCGGTGCAGGAGGGGGAGGCAATGAGCAGTTCTTC.

The chain joins TRBV28 to TRBJ2-1; 8 bases fit TRBD2. CDR1 is MDHEN and CDR2 is SYDVKM in the germline V gene. The V segment lost 6 bases and the J segment 4 bases; nucleotides outside the gene matches: 5. The CDR3 has 14 residues. CDR3 region: CASRLSGDYNEQFF. The DNA of the CDR3 is TGTGCCAGCAGACTTAGCGGGGATTACAATGAGCAGTTCTTC.

The V call is TRBV19, the J call TRBJ2-7, with D perhaps matching TRBD1 (6 bases). The V gene's germline CDR1 is LNHDA and CDR2 SQIVND (reference sequence). This CDR3 comprises 13 residues. Trimming pared 5 bases from V and 9 bases from J, leaving 17 bases between. The DNA for the CDR3 is TGTGCCAGTAGTGGGTCCCGGGACATGACGCAGTACTTC. This encodes CASSGSRDMTQYF.

To note about this clone: Distinct nucleotide sequences in the sample also encode this CDR3. For the CDR3, the DNA is TGTGCCAGCAGACAGGGGTACGAGCAGTACTTC. It yields the protein CASRQGYEQYF. This chain joins TRBV6-5 and TRBJ2-7, with 7 bases lining up with TRBD1. With 6 bases clipped from V and 4 bases from J, the junction kept 0 bases outside the gene matches. The germline gives CDR1 MNHEY, CDR2 SVGAGI. CDR3 size: 11 residues.

J is TRBJ2-2 and V is TRBV4-2; possible D gene TRBD1, 5 bases. Germline CDR1 is LGHNA and CDR2 is YNFKEQ. The CDR3 has 15 residues. The V gene lost 2 bases and the J gene lost 4 bases, with 11 bases spanning the gap. Here the CDR3 DNA reads TGTGCCAGCAGCCAATTAGAAAGGGGCACCGGGGAGCTGTTTTTT. Amino acid sequence: CASSQLERGTGELFF.

This chain links TRBV7-2 with TRBJ1-5; D may be TRBD1 (6 bases). CDR1 is SGHTA and CDR2 is FQGNSA in the germline V gene. V lost 0 bases and J 5 bases, leaving 14 bases between the germline ends. The CDR3 has 16 amino acids. The CDR3 loop is CASSLASRPGDQPQHF. CDR3 coding DNA: TGTGCCAGCAGCTTAGCGAGCCGTCCAGGGGATCAGCCCCAGCATTTT. Full variable domain (remainder filled in from reference TRBV7-2 and TRBJ1-5): GAGVSQSPSNKVTEKGKDVELRCDPISGHTALYWYRQSLGQGLEFLIYFQGNSAPDKSGLPSDRFSAERTGGSVSTLTIQRTQQEDSAVYLCASSLASRPGDQPQHFGDGTRLSIL.